The present entry profiles one T cell receptor beta chain with its context. Its antigen is undetermined. This CDR3 comprises 15 residues. J lost 1 base, V lost 5 bases, and 6 bases had no gene match. Per germline, CDR1 SNHLY and CDR2 FYNNEI. Use of 60 Vbeta and 13 Jbeta primers characterized the PCR. Sequencing used immunoSEQ multiplex PCR; TCRdb keeps in-frame clones, though not all of them. The sample holds about 200,000 clones, 60% to 85% seen once. This sample is drawn from a study of cytomegalovirus exposure and HLA in healthy donors. Regarding the study as a whole: The study designated 150 or so TCR beta chains cytomegalovirus-associated. Immune exposure information available was restricted to CMV serostatus.

Source material: PBMCs. This clonotype originated in a man in his forties in good health and CMV-seronegative. The chain joins TRBV2 to TRBJ1-1; TRBD1 aligns across 8 bases. In nucleotides, the CDR3 is TGTGCCAGCAGTCCCCCCGGGACAGGGAACACTGAAGCTTTCTTT. Protein: CASSPPGTGNTEAFF.